This T cell receptor (beta chain) emerged from a study of identical twins. A universal primer site arose from template switching, and cDNA bore unique molecular identifiers. TCRdb re-called the 5' RACE reads with MiXCR, one entry per CDR3 protein. The sample carries a few hundred thousand distinct CDR3 sequences, approximately 9.1% recorded once. The trim removed 5 bases at V and 1 base at J, leaving 5 bases unmatched. The CDR3 runs to 13 residues. Germline V CDR1 and CDR2: DFQATT, SNEGSKA (reference sequence). In every case, the donor was a healthy Caucasian. The V and J genes are TRBV20-1 and TRBJ2-7, with TRBD1 identical over 7 bases. The sequenced sample was naive T cells sorted from blood. The clonotype originates from a woman in her fifties or sixties in good health. CDR3 nucleotides: TGCAGTGCTCTGACAGGGTGGTCCTACGAGCAGTACTTC. This encodes CSALTGWSYEQYF.